This passage covers 5 T cell receptor beta chains from one sample sequenced in a study of radiation and T cells in renal cell carcinoma. Method: immunoSEQ multiplex PCR; TCRdb's copy keeps in-frame clones and lacks some. Found here are around 180,000 clones, roughly nine tenths of them singletons; the top ten hold approximately 11%. Time point noted: blood 4 weeks post-SBRT, at nephrectomy. Treatment reported: 15 Gy SBRT to primary tumor, nephrectomy 4 weeks later. Source: blood, taken from a patient whose treatment included radiotherapy and nephrectomy. The receptors come from a woman between 50 and 59 years old with renal cell carcinoma.

This clone was counted a few times. The CDR3 region has the DNA TGCGCCAGCAGCTTGGAGTCAGGGATGAGATTCCGAACTGAAGCTTTCTTT. Its protein is CASSLESGMRFRTEAFF. The rearrangement joins TRBV5-1 to TRBJ1-1, with D possibly TRBD1 on 5 matching bases. Germline V gene data show CDR1 as SGHRS and CDR2 as YFSETQ. V lost 0 bases to trimming and J lost 5 bases, with 20 bases between them. The CDR3 is made up of 17 amino acids.

V and J are TRBV6-5 and TRBJ2-5, with 7 nucleotides matching TRBD1. The J segment lost 2 bases and the V segment lost 6 bases, leaving 6 bases of the junction unmatched. Germline CDR1 MNHEY, CDR2 SVGAGI. CDR3 size: 14 residues. As DNA, the CDR3 is TGTGCCAGCAGCGCAACGGGACAGCAAGAGACCCAGTACTTC. Residues: CASSATGQQETQYF.

J is TRBJ1-3 and V is TRBV19, with D hard to call. Trimming pared 2 bases from V and 6 bases from J, leaving 14 bases between. The V gene's germline CDR1 is LNHDA and CDR2 SQIVND (reference sequence). CDR3 length: 15 residues. The CDR3 DNA is TGTGCCAGTAGTATATCTGGAGGGCGGCCAAACACCATATATTTT. It is translated as CASSISGGRPNTIYF.

The CDR3 loop reads CASSLLGSGLSEQYF. The CDR3 nucleotides read TGTGCCAGCAGCTTATTAGGGTCGGGGTTAAGCGAGCAGTACTTC. The chain joins TRBV7-9 to TRBJ2-7; TRBD2 is a possible D gene (5 bases). V shed 2 bases and J shed 6 bases, with 17 bases lying between them. Germline CDR1 is SEHNR and CDR2 is FQNEAQ (reference sequence). CDR3 length equals 15 residues.

The chain links TRBV7-6 to TRBJ2-7; 7 positions agree with TRBD1. The CDR3 length is 12 residues. V trimming: 2 bases; J trimming: 6 bases; junction bases outside the gene matches: 1. CDR1 is SGHVS and CDR2 is FNYEAQ in the germline V gene. CDR3 coding DNA: TGTGCCAGCAGCTTAACAGGGGCCGAGCAGTACTTC. Amino acids: CASSLTGAEQYF.